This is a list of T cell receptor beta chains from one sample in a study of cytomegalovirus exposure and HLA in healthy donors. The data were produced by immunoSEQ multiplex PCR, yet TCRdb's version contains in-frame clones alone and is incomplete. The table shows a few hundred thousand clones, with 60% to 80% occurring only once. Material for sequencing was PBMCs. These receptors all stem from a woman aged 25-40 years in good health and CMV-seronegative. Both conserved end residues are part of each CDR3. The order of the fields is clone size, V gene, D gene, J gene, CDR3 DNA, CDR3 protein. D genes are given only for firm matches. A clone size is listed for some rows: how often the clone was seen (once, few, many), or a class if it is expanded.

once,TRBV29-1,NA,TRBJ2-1,TGCAGCGTTGAGAGCAGGGAGCAGTTCTTC,CSVESREQFF
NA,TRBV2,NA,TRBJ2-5,TGTGCCAGCAGTGAGGAGGAGACCCAGTACTTC,CASSEEETQYF
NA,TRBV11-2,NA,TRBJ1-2,TGTGCCAGCAGCTTATATTCGAGGGTCGGAGGCTACACCTTC,CASSLYSRVGGYTF
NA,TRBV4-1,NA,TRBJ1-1,TGCGCCAGCAGCCAATTTCAGGGAATGAACACTGAAGCTTTCTTT,CASSQFQGMNTEAFF
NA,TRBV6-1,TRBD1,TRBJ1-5,TGTGCCAGCAGTGGGGGACAGGGGAGGCAGCCCCAGCATTTT,CASSGGQGRQPQHF
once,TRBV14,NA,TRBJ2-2,TGTGCCAGCAGCCAAGTCTGGGCAGGGGTCACCGGGGAGCTGTTTTTT,CASSQVWAGVTGELFF
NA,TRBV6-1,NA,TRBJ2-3,TGTGCCAGCACCATGGGTGGGGAGGGCACAGATACGCAGTATTTT,CASTMGGEGTDTQYF
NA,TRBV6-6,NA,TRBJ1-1,TGTGCCAGCAGAACAGCCAGCTTGAACACTGAAGCTTTCTTT,CASRTASLNTEAFF
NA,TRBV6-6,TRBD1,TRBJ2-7,TGTGCCAGCAGGTCAGGGGGTGGCGAGCAGTACTTC,CASRSGGGEQYF
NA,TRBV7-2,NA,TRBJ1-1,TGTGCCAGCAGCTTAGCGGGGGGTAGGACTGAAGCTTTCTTT,CASSLAGGRTEAFF
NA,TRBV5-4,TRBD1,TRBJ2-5,TGTGCCAGCAGCCAACCACCCGGGACAGGGCCAGGAGAGACCCAGTACTTC,CASSQPPGTGPGETQYF
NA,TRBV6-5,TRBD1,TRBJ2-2,TGTGCCAGCAGTATAGGGACAGGGGGAGACGGGGAGCTGTTTTTT,CASSIGTGGDGELFF
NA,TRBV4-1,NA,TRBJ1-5,TGCGCCAGCAGCCAAACCGGTTTATGGAATCAGCCCCAGCATTTT,CASSQTGLWNQPQHF
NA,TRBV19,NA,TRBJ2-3,TGTGCCACCCATGGGGCCACAGATACGCAGTATTTT,CATHGATDTQYF
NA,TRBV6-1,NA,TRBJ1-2,TGTGCCAGCAGTTCCGGCGACAGTTCAGACTATGGCTACACCTTC,CASSSGDSSDYGYTF
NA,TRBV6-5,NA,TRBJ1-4,TGTGCCAGCAGGGTGCAGGGGAGCAAAAAACTGTTTTTT,CASRVQGSKKLFF
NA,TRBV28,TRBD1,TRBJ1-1,TGTGCCAGCACCAAAGCTGGGACAGGGGATAAGTTAAAAGCTTTCTTT,CASTKAGTGDKLKAFF
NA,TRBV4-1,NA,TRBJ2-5,TGCGCCAGCAGCCAAGATTGGAGACTTCAGGAGGCCCAGTACTTC,CASSQDWRLQEAQYF
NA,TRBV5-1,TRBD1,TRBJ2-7,TGCGCCAGCAGCCCCCGTCCCGGGACAGGGAACCACGAGCAGTACTTC,CASSPRPGTGNHEQYF
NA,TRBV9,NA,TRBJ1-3,TGTGCCAGCAGCGGTGGGGAGGCCTCTGGAAACACCATATATTTT,CASSGGEASGNTIYF
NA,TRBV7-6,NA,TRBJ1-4,TGTGCCAGCAGCTTAGTCGTAGGGGTCGGTGAAAAACTGTTTTTT,CASSLVVGVGEKLFF
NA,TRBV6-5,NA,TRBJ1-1,TGTGCCAGCAGTTACCCCCCCAGAATCATGAACACTGAAGCTTTCTTT,CASSYPPRIMNTEAFF
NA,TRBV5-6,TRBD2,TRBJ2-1,TGTGCCAGCAGCTTCACTAGCGCCATTAGCTCCTACAATGAGCAGTTCTTC,CASSFTSAISSYNEQFF
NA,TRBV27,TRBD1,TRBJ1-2,TGTGCCAGTTATTCGGGACAGGGGGCGAGAGGCTACACCTTC,CASYSGQGARGYTF
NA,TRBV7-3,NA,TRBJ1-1,TGTGCCAGCAGCTTAAGCGGGGGCGGCGTGGAAGCTTTCTTT,CASSLSGGGVEAFF
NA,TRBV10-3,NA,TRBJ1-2,TGTGCCATCAACAATGGACAGTACTATGGCTACACCTTC,CAINNGQYYGYTF
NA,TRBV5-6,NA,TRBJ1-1,TGTGCCAGCAGCCTAGGGGCGGGGGCCGGGGCTTTCTTT,CASSLGAGAGAFF
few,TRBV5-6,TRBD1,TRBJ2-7,TGTGCCAGCAGCCGCGTTGGGACAGGGGGCTCCTACGAGCAGTACTTC,CASSRVGTGGSYEQYF
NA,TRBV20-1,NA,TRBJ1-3,TGCAGTGCTAGAACAGGAAACACCATATATTTT,CSARTGNTIYF
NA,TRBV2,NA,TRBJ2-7,TGTGCCAGCAGTGAATTAGCCAACTTCGAGCAGTACTTC,CASSELANFEQYF
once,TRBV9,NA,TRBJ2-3,TGTGCCAGCAGCGTAGGGCAGGGGATCACAGATACGCAGTATTTT,CASSVGQGITDTQYF
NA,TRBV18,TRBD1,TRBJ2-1,TGTGCCAGCTCACCAGCCAGGGGGAATGAGCAGTTCTTC,CASSPARGNEQFF
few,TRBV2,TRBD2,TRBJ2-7,TGTGCCAGCAGTTTGACTAGCGGGGCCTCCTACGAGCAGTACTTC,CASSLTSGASYEQYF
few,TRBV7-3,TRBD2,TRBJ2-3,TGTGCCAGCAGCTTGCAAGCGGGAGCCACAGATACGCAGTATTTT,CASSLQAGATDTQYF
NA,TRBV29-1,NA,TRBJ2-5,TGCAGCGTTGAAGACGCAGGAGAGACCCAGTACTTC,CSVEDAGETQYF
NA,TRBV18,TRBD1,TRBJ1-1,TGTGCCAGCTCACGCTCGGGACAGGGGAACACTGAAGCTTTCTTT,CASSRSGQGNTEAFF
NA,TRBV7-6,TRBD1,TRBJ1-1,TGTGCCAGCAGCTTAGCCCTTGGGGGACAGATTGAAGCTTTCTTT,CASSLALGGQIEAFF
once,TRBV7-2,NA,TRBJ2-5,TGTGCCAGCAGCTTAGAGCTGGGGAGTCTTGGGACCCAGTACTTC,CASSLELGSLGTQYF
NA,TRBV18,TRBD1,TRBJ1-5,TGTGCCAGCTCACCTGGGACAGGGGCTGATCAGGCCCAGCATTTT,CASSPGTGADQAQHF
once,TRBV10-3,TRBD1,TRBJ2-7,TGTGCCATCAGCCCGCGGACAGGTCACGAGCAGTACTTC,CAISPRTGHEQYF
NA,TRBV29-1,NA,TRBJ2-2,TGCAGCGTTCGGGGGAACACCGGGGAGCTGTTTTTT,CSVRGNTGELFF
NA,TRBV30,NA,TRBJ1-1,TGTGCCTGGAGCCCCGACAACTTGAAAACTGAAGCTTTCTTT,CAWSPDNLKTEAFF
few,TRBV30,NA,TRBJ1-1,TGTGCCTGGAGTGTTGAAGGGAGCACTGAAGCTTTCTTT,CAWSVEGSTEAFF
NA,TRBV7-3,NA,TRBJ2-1,TGTGCCAGCAGCGACAGTCGCTCTACGAGTGAGCAGTTCTTC,CASSDSRSTSEQFF
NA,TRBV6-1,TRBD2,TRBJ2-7,TGTGCCAGCAGGGGACTAGCGGGAACCTACGAGCAGTACTTC,CASRGLAGTYEQYF
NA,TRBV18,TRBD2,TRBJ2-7,TGTGCCAGCTCACCTCCTGGAAGCGGGGGGGGAACCTACGAGCAGTACTTC,CASSPPGSGGGTYEQYF
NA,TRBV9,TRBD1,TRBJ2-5,TGTGCCAGCAGCGCTCGGGCGGGGACAGGTTTGAAGACCCAGTACTTC,CASSARAGTGLKTQYF
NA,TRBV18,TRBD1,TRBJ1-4,TGTGCCAGCTCAAGGGACAGTTTGTCCCTTGCAACTAATGAAAAACTGTTTTTT,CASSRDSLSLATNEKLFF
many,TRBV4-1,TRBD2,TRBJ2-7,TGCGCCAGCAGCCAAGCGGGGGAGGGACTAGCGGACTACGAGCAGTACTTC,CASSQAGEGLADYEQYF
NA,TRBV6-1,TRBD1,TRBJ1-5,TGTGCCAGCAGTCTGGACAGGATCAATCAGCCCCAGCATTTT,CASSLDRINQPQHF
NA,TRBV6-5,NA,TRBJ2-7,TGTGCCAGCAGTGTACAGACAGGGGCGGGGGAGGAGCAGTACTTC,CASSVQTGAGEEQYF
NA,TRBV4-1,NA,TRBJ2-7,TGCGCCAGCAGCCTCGGACTTTCAATCTCCTACGAGCAGTACTTC,CASSLGLSISYEQYF
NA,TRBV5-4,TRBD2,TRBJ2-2,TGTGCCAGCAGCTCATTTAGCGGGAGGAACACCGGGGAGCTGTTTTTT,CASSSFSGRNTGELFF
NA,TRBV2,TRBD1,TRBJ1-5,TGTGCCAGCAGCGCTCCGGGACAGGCATACGTCCCCCAGCATTTT,CASSAPGQAYVPQHF
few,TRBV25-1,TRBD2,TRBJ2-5,TGTGCCAGCAGTCCCGGGACTAGCGGGAGGGCCGGAGAGACCCAGTACTTC,CASSPGTSGRAGETQYF
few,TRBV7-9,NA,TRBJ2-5,TGTGCCAGCAGCTATCCGGGACTCGGAAAAGAGACCCAGTACTTC,CASSYPGLGKETQYF
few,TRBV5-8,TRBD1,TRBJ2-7,TGTGCCAGCAGCTTTGGGACAGGGGGTCTAGAGCAGTACTTC,CASSFGTGGLEQYF
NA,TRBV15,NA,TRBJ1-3,TGTGCCACCATCAGAGGTGGAGGGGCACCACTATCCTCTGGAAACACCATATATTTT,CATIRGGGAPLSSGNTIYF